The rows below give T cell receptor beta chains drawn from one sample of a study of shared clonotypes between healthy human individuals. Some clones are missing from TCRdb's copy, which holds only in-frame ones; the method was immunoSEQ multiplex PCR. The sample holds 2,500,000 or so clones; roughly 92% are singletons and the top ten take about 0.41%. The sample consisted of naive CD4+ T cells from PBMCs. The receptors were sampled from a young man in good health. Some clones in this sample may be carry-over from other donors' samples. The CDR3 runs from the conserved cysteine through the conserved F or W. The order of the fields is D gene, V gene, J gene, clone size, CDR3 protein, CDR3 DNA. D genes are given only for firm matches. Clone size, where shown, is once, few, many, or a class for clones that have expanded.

>TRBD1|TRBV14|TRBJ1-2|-
CASSHRQGVPYGYTF
TGTGCCAGCAGCCATAGACAGGGGGTCCCCTATGGCTACACCTTC
>TRBD2|TRBV28|TRBJ2-2|-
CAGGAGTSVNTGELFF
TGTGCCGGGGGTGCCGGGACTAGCGTGAACACCGGGGAGCTGTTTTTT
>TRBD2|TRBV5-1|TRBJ2-5|-
CASSIGLAGMIETQYF
TGCGCCAGCAGCATAGGACTAGCGGGGATGATAGAGACCCAGTACTTC
>-|TRBV6-1|TRBJ1-2|-
CASRPIQDRYGYTF
TGTGCCAGCAGGCCCATTCAAGATCGCTATGGCTACACCTTC
>-|TRBV4-3|TRBJ2-5|-
CASSQDRGRQETQYF
TGCGCCAGCAGCCAAGATAGGGGCAGGCAAGAGACCCAGTACTTC
>-|TRBV28|TRBJ1-2|-
CASSLVSQGLSRGYTF
TGTGCCAGCAGTTTAGTGTCCCAGGGGTTGAGTCGTGGCTACACCTTC
>-|TRBV25-1|TRBJ1-4|-
CAAGANEKLFF
TGTGCCGCGGGGGCTAATGAAAAACTGTTTTTT
>-|TRBV7-2|TRBJ1-1|-
CASSLVQGGDTEAFF
TGTGCCAGCAGCTTAGTGCAGGGCGGGGACACTGAAGCTTTCTTT
>-|TRBV5-4|TRBJ1-2|-
CASSPPEANYGYTF
TGTGCCAGCAGCCCGCCAGAGGCTAACTATGGCTACACCTTC
>TRBD2|TRBV9|TRBJ2-2|-
CASSARLAGGSTGELFF
TGTGCCAGCAGCGCTAGACTAGCGGGAGGTAGCACCGGGGAGCTGTTTTTT
>TRBD2|TRBV5-4|TRBJ2-5|-
CASTRRAGAGQETQYF
TGTGCCAGCACCAGAAGAGCGGGAGCGGGTCAAGAGACCCAGTACTTC
>-|TRBV12-5|TRBJ2-2|-
CASGLAFRELFF
TGTGCTAGTGGTTTAGCTTTCAGGGAGCTGTTTTTT
>TRBD2|TRBV7-3|TRBJ2-3|-
CASSLTLAGGADTQYF
TGTGCCAGCAGCTTAACGTTGGCGGGAGGTGCAGATACGCAGTATTTT
>TRBD1|TRBV4-1|TRBJ2-3|once
CASSPQQGNTDTQYF
TGCGCCAGCAGCCCGCAACAGGGGAACACAGATACGCAGTATTTT
>-|TRBV5-1|TRBJ1-4|once
CASSPQGNEKLFF
TGCGCCAGCAGCCCACAGGGAAATGAAAAACTGTTTTTT
>-|TRBV6-1|TRBJ1-1|-
CASSRAGVAFF
TGTGCCAGCAGTCGGGCAGGGGTAGCTTTCTTT
>-|TRBV5-4|TRBJ2-5|-
CASSLGADGETQYF
TGTGCCAGCAGCTTAGGGGCCGATGGGGAGACCCAGTACTTC
>TRBD1|TRBV5-1|TRBJ2-7|-
CASSPQGQGTYEQYF
TGCGCCAGCAGCCCACAGGGACAGGGAACGTACGAGCAGTACTTC
>-|TRBV7-9|TRBJ1-1|-
CASSLTMNTEAFF
TGTGCCAGCAGCTTAACAATGAACACTGAAGCTTTCTTT
>-|TRBV28|TRBJ2-4|-
CASSFPTTSELVLAKNIQYF
TGTGCCAGCAGTTTTCCCACCACATCGGAACTAGTACTAGCCAAAAACATTCAGTACTTC
>TRBD2|TRBV5-4|TRBJ2-1|-
CASSPAASGYNEQFF
TGTGCCAGCAGCCCGGCGGCTAGCGGTTACAATGAGCAGTTCTTC
>TRBD1|TRBV6-6|TRBJ2-1|-
CASSYTTGVTYNEQFF
TGTGCCAGCAGTTACACGACAGGGGTTACCTACAATGAGCAGTTCTTC
>TRBD2|TRBV7-2|TRBJ2-7|-
CASSPRVPGLAGPYEQYF
TGTGCCAGCAGCCCAAGAGTACCGGGACTAGCGGGTCCCTACGAGCAGTACTTC
>TRBD1|TRBV28|TRBJ2-7|-
CASSVRTGWEQYF
TGTGCCAGCAGCGTTAGGACAGGCTGGGAGCAGTACTTC
>TRBD2|TRBV28|TRBJ2-1|-
CASSFAGGRYNEQFF
TGTGCCAGCAGTTTCGCGGGAGGGCGTTACAATGAGCAGTTCTTC
>TRBD1|TRBV6-6|TRBJ1-5|few
CASSILTGGYDQPQHF
TGTGCCAGCAGCATACTGACAGGGGGCTATGATCAGCCCCAGCATTTT
>TRBD1|TRBV6-5|TRBJ2-1|-
CASTNPGQGHEQFF
TGTGCCAGCACCAATCCGGGACAGGGCCATGAGCAGTTCTTC
>-|TRBV28|TRBJ2-5|-
CASRAGGGETQYF
TGTGCCAGCCGGGCCGGGGGCGGAGAGACCCAGTACTTC
>TRBD1|TRBV15|TRBJ2-7|few
CATSRAGTGGLYSYEQYF
TGTGCCACCAGCAGAGCAGGGACAGGGGGCCTGTACTCCTACGAGCAGTACTTC
>TRBD2|TRBV5-1|TRBJ2-1|-
CASSLRTSGRSSYNEQFF
TGCGCCAGCAGCTTAAGGACTAGCGGGAGGTCCTCCTACAATGAGCAGTTCTTC
>-|TRBV5-6|TRBJ1-2|-
CASSLWAAPINYGYTF
TGTGCCAGCAGCTTGTGGGCAGCGCCTATCAACTATGGCTACACCTTC
>-|TRBV30|TRBJ2-7|-
CAWKRGGYYEQYF
TGTGCCTGGAAGAGGGGGGGGTACTACGAGCAGTACTTC
>TRBD2|TRBV27|TRBJ2-2|-
CASSLPGLAGARTGELFF
TGTGCCAGCAGTCTCCCGGGACTAGCGGGAGCTCGCACCGGGGAGCTGTTTTTT
>-|TRBV2|TRBJ2-1|-
CASKTDIYEQFF
TGTGCCAGCAAGACGGACATCTATGAGCAGTTCTTC
>-|TRBV2|TRBJ2-4|-
CASSEDGLQPPKNIQYF
TGTGCCAGCAGTGAAGACGGGCTCCAACCACCCAAAAACATTCAGTACTTC
>-|TRBV4-3|TRBJ2-1|-
CASSQVYTHNEQFF
TGCGCCAGCAGCCAAGTTTATACGCACAATGAGCAGTTCTTC
>-|TRBV28|TRBJ2-1|-
CASTSGGAHNEQFF
TGTGCCAGCACCAGTGGGGGGGCTCACAATGAGCAGTTCTTC
>-|TRBV6-1|TRBJ2-7|-
CASDDRSYEQYF
TGTGCCAGCGACGACAGAAGCTACGAGCAGTACTTC
>-|TRBV15|TRBJ1-5|-
CATSRTDGNQPQHF
TGTGCCACCAGCAGAACAGACGGCAATCAGCCCCAGCATTTT
>-|TRBV7-2|TRBJ2-6|-
CASSLVPSSGANVLTF
TGTGCCAGCAGCTTAGTCCCGAGCTCTGGGGCCAACGTCCTGACTTTC
>-|TRBV7-2|TRBJ2-7|-
CASSPRGAAGRGEQYF
TGTGCCAGCAGCCCCCGCGGGGCTGCAGGTCGGGGAGAGCAGTACTTC
>TRBD2|TRBV7-9|TRBJ2-1|-
CASSLGASGGEQFF
TGTGCCAGCAGCTTAGGGGCTAGCGGGGGCGAGCAGTTCTTC
>TRBD1|TRBV5-1|TRBJ2-1|once
CASSLVRDRADNEQFF
TGCGCCAGCAGCTTGGTCCGGGACAGGGCGGACAATGAGCAGTTCTTC
>TRBD2|TRBV6-1|TRBJ2-2|-
CASSEVGLAGGPKNTGELFF
TGTGCCAGCAGTGAAGTAGGACTAGCGGGAGGGCCTAAGAACACCGGGGAGCTGTTTTTT
>TRBD2|TRBV7-3|TRBJ2-7|-
CASSLTRLAGGEQYF
TGTGCCAGCAGCTTAACCCGACTAGCGGGAGGCGAGCAGTACTTC
>-|TRBV6-6|TRBJ2-3|-
CASSYGETSTDTQYF
TGTGCCAGCAGTTACGGGGAGACTAGCACAGATACGCAGTATTTT
>TRBD2|TRBV4-2|TRBJ2-5|-
CASSQDPSGRETQYF
TGTGCCAGCAGCCAAGATCCCTCCGGGAGGGAGACCCAGTACTTC
>-|TRBV10-1|TRBJ2-5|-
CASSKGRGQGGETQYF
TGCGCCAGCAGTAAGGGGAGGGGGCAGGGGGGGGAGACCCAGTACTTC
>-|TRBV19|TRBJ2-7|-
CASSVGGGTYEQYF
TGTGCCAGTAGCGTGGGGGGAGGAACCTACGAGCAGTACTTC
>-|TRBV5-1|TRBJ2-7|-
CASTGQGNYEQYF
TGCGCCAGTACCGGGCAGGGAAACTACGAGCAGTACTTC
>-|TRBV25-1|TRBJ1-3|-
CASSDPGRSGNTIYF
TGTGCCAGCAGTGACCCCGGACGCTCTGGAAACACCATATATTTT
>-|TRBV28|TRBJ1-5|-
CASSDPGTISAREHF
TGTGCCAGCAGCGATCCGGGGACAATCTCTGCCAGAGAGCATTTT